The 18 T cell receptor beta chains below were found in one sample sequenced in a study of blood T cell repertoires in COVID-19. Assay used: immunoSEQ multiplex PCR; TCRdb lists only in-frame clones, some missing. This sample carries about 310,000 clones, 75% to 90% of them seen once, and the ten largest clones take under 2.5%. What was sequenced was PBMCs or T cells enriched from blood (not recorded which). These receptors all come from a man aged 30 to 39 who had recovered from COVID-19.

The V call is TRBV7-2, the J call TRBJ1-6; maybe TRBD1 (6 bases). CDR3 length: 15 amino acids. V was pared by 5 bases and J by 3 bases, with 11 bases between. Germline CDR1 is SGHTA and CDR2 is FQGNSA. The CDR3 here is CASSPLDSYNSPLHF. As DNA, the CDR3 is TGTGCCAGCAGCCCGTTGGACAGCTATAATTCACCCCTCCACTTT.

V usage is TRBV6-2 or TRBV6-3 and J usage is TRBJ2-3; 7 bases match TRBD2. CDR3 length: 15 amino acids. CDR1 and CDR2 (germline): MNHEY, SVGEGT. V shed 7 bases and J 0 bases; nucleotides not matched to a gene: 7. CDR3 bases: TGTGCCAGCACCCCAGGACTAGTCAGCACAGATACGCAGTATTTT. Translated: CASTPGLVSTDTQYF.

CDR3 sequence (DNA): TGTGCCAGCAGACATTGGGACAGGGGGTACTATGGCTACACCTTC. As protein: CASRHWDRGYYGYTF. The chain uses TRBV11-2 and TRBJ1-2; 11 bases are shared with TRBD1. V shed 6 bases and J 3 bases; nucleotides not matched to a gene: 6. The CDR3 has 15 residues. Germline V gene data show CDR1 as SGHAT and CDR2 as FQNNGV.

The table lists this clone with a few counts. The rearrangement joins TRBV10-2 to TRBJ2-1; TRBD2 aligns across 7 bases. The CDR3 loop spans 14 amino acids. The V gene end was trimmed by 8 bases and the J gene end by 9 bases; junction bases not matched to a gene: 13. CDR1 is WSHSY, CDR2 SAAADI, per germline. Here the CDR3 reads CASRSAPRGSEQFF. CDR3 nucleotides: TGCGCCAGCCGCAGTGCACCCCGCGGGAGTGAGCAGTTCTTC.

The rearrangement uses TRBV5-4 and TRBJ2-3, with 12 bases identical to TRBD2. This CDR3 is 16 amino acids long. V lost 2 bases to trimming and J lost 4 bases; unmatched junction nucleotides: 5. CDR1 SGHNT and CDR2 YYREEE come from the germline V gene (reference sequence). CDR3 DNA sequence: TGTGCCAGCAGCTTAACTAGCGGGGGGAGATCAGATACGCAGTATTTT. It yields the protein CASSLTSGGRSDTQYF.

This clone occurred once. Other DNA sequences in the same sample also yield this CDR3. The chain employs TRBV7-2 and TRBJ2-3, with D possibly TRBD2 on 5 matching bases. Looked up from germline, CDR1 is SGHTA and CDR2 is FQGNSA. Trimming stripped 1 base from V and 6 bases from J, with 8 bases between. This CDR3 contains 13 residues. The CDR3 here is CASSLGGRDTQYF. The CDR3 DNA sequence: TGTGCCAGCAGCTTAGGCGGGCGCGATACGCAGTATTTT.

This clone was recorded only once. Compared with germline, one end of the junction differs, possibly owing to a read error. CDR3 DNA: TGCGCCAGCAGCCAAGATACACAGGGTGGAAAGGTCTTC. Translated: CASSQDTQGGKVF. V usage is TRBV4-3 and J usage is TRBJ2-7; TRBD1 is a possible D gene (6 bases). The CDR3 consists of 13 residues. The germline V gene has CDR1 LGHNA and CDR2 YSLEER.

The genes are TRBV5-1 and TRBJ1-1; unclear D gene. Germline V gene lookup returns CDR1 SGHRS and CDR2 YFSETQ. V shed 0 bases and J shed 4 bases, with 13 bases lying between them. This CDR3 spans 15 amino acids. The CDR3 sequence is CASSLAGVEGTEAFF. The CDR3 DNA reads as TGCGCCAGCAGCTTGGCCGGGGTGGAAGGCACTGAAGCTTTCTTT.

The V and J genes are TRBV7-8 and TRBJ2-2; D may be TRBD1 (6 bases). CDR3 length equals 16 residues. V dropped 5 bases and J dropped 5 bases, with 18 bases sitting between them. Germline V lookup: CDR1 SGHVS, CDR2 FQNEAQ. CDR3 region: CASSLEGGQLTGELFF. The CDR3 nucleotides are TGTGCCAGCAGCCTAGAGGGCGGACAGCTGACCGGGGAGCTGTTTTTT.

The J gene is TRBJ1-1, the V gene TRBV18; no definite D call. Germline loops: CDR1 KGHSH, CDR2 LQKENI. The V gene lost 3 bases and the J gene lost 3 bases, with 8 bases spanning the gap. The CDR3 contains 13 residues. The CDR3 sequence is CASSPSPDTEAFF. The CDR3 coding sequence is TGTGCCAGCTCACCGTCTCCGGACACTGAAGCTTTCTTT. The complete variable domain, with remaining parts taken from reference TRBV18 and TRBJ1-1, reads NAGVMQNPRHLVRRRGQEARLRCSPMKGHSHVYWYRQLPEEGLKFMVYLQKENIIDESGMPKERFSAEFPKEGPSILRIQQVVRGDSAAYFCASSPSPDTEAFFGQGTRLTVV.

This chain uses TRBV7-2 with TRBJ2-1; 11 bases match TRBD1. The CDR3 extends over 16 amino acids. V lost 1 base and J lost 7; bases outside the gene matches: 6. Germline values: CDR1 SGHTA, CDR2 FQGNSA. The CDR3 sequence: CASSLDSGTGGNEQFF. The CDR3 DNA follows: TGTGCCAGCAGCTTAGATTCTGGGACAGGGGGAAATGAGCAGTTCTTC. The whole variable domain, filled in from reference TRBV7-2 and TRBJ2-1, reads GAGVSQSPSNKVTEKGKDVELRCDPISGHTALYWYRQSLGQGLEFLIYFQGNSAPDKSGLPSDRFSAERTGGSVSTLTIQRTQQEDSAVYLCASSLDSGTGGNEQFFGPGTRLTVL.

V is TRBV5-4 and J is TRBJ2-5, with TRBD2 matching 11 bases. Germline CDR1 SGHNT, CDR2 YYREEE (reference sequence). CDR3 size: 17 residues. The ends lost 4 bases at V and 2 bases at J; junction bases unmatched: 10. The CDR3 nucleotides read TGTGCCAGCAGCCCCGGACTAGCGGGTAGGGGACAAGAGACCCAGTACTTC. Residues: CASSPGLAGRGQETQYF.

The rearrangement uses TRBV5-8 and TRBJ1-5; 8 nucleotides align to TRBD1. Germline-derived CDR1 and CDR2 are SGHTS and YDEGEE. The CDR3 is 15 amino acids. V lost 4 bases to trimming and J lost 7 bases; unmatched junction nucleotides: 10. For the CDR3, the DNA is TGTGCCAGCAGCATAGGGACAGGAGGGTGGCAGCCCCAGCATTTT. Protein product: CASSIGTGGWQPQHF.

The chain couples TRBV3-1 (or the pseudogene TRBV3-2) to TRBJ2-7, with D possibly being TRBD1 (6 bases). Deletions cut 4 bases from V and 4 bases from J, with 14 bases between. The CDR3 covers 14 residues. Per the germline V gene, CDR1 is LGHDT and CDR2 is YNNKEL (reference sequence). CDR3 amino acids: CASSLGQGPYEQYF. In nucleotides, the CDR3 is TGTGCCAGCAGCCTAGGGCAGGGGCCTTACGAGCAGTACTTC.

The chain employs TRBV5-6 and TRBJ2-1, with TRBD2 matching over 13 bases. Germline V CDR1 and CDR2: SGHDT, YYEEEE. The CDR3 length is 15 residues. The trim removed 5 bases at V and 9 bases at J, leaving 8 bases unmatched. CDR3: CASRAGLAGWSEQFF. CDR3 in DNA: TGTGCCAGCAGGGCGGGACTAGCGGGGTGGAGTGAGCAGTTCTTC.

This rearrangement joins TRBV6-6 to TRBJ1-1; 8 bases are a match to TRBD1. In germline, CDR1 is MNHNY, CDR2 SVGAGI (reference sequence). V was clipped by 6 bases and J by 0 bases; unmatched bases: 6. The CDR3 length is 15 residues. The CDR3 coding sequence is TGTGCCAGCAGGGACAGGGAGGAGGTGAACACTGAAGCTTTCTTT. Translation gives CASRDREEVNTEAFF.

The V gene is TRBV7-3, the J gene TRBJ2-1; no clear D gene. CDR3 length: 17 residues. Germline lookup yields CDR1 SGHTA and CDR2 FQGTGA. V was shortened by 0 bases and J by 0 bases, with 12 bases between the two germline ends. The CDR3 protein is CASSLTAPQSSYNEQFF. CDR3 DNA sequence: TGTGCCAGCAGCTTAACGGCCCCCCAAAGCTCCTACAATGAGCAGTTCTTC.

The V and J genes are TRBV7-2 and TRBJ1-2; no clear D. The length of the CDR3 is 14 residues. Per the germline V gene, CDR1 is SGHTA and CDR2 is FQGNSA. V lost 1 base and J 3 bases, leaving 9 bases between the germline ends. CDR3 nucleotides: TGTGCCAGCAGCTTAGGCCCGCAGGACTATGGCTACACCTTC. It specifies CASSLGPQDYGYTF.